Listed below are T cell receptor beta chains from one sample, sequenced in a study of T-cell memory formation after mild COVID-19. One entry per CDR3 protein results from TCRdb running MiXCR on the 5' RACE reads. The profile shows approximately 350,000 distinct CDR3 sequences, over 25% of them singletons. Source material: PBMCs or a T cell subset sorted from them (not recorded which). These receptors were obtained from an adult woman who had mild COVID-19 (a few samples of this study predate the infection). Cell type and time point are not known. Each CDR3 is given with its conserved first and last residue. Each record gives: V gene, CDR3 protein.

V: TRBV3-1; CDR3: CASSPGSNEQYF
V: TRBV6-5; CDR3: CASSYSGGRYEQYF
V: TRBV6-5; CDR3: CASSSTGDTEAFF
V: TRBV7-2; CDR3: CASAGRNEQFF
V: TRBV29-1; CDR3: CSALRTANTEAFF
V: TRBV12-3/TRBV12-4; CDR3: CASTEGLSEAFF
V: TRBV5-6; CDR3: CASSATPGGRSPLHF
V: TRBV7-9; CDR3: CASSFMTGDSYEQYF
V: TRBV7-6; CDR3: CASSLVTPIMLDNEQFF
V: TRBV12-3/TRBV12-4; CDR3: CASSGGQRAGELFF
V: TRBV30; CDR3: CACNREQDTQYF
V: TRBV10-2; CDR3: CASSEGKGYGYTF
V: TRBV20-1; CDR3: CSASTGTTLAKNIQYF
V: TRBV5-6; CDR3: CASSAPGVEYEQYF
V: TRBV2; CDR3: CASPRQDTDTQYF
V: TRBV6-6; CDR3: CASSYSVYEQYF
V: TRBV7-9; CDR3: CASRSPPGQGYEQYF
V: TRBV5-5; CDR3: CASSPHGLAAESEQFF
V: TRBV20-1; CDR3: CSARERGQGWWETQYF
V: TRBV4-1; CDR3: CASSQELGPQFF
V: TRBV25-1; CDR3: CASRQGRSSTGELFF
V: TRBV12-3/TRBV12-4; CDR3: CASSSIGFTSGGTDTQYF
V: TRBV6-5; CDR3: CASSYLASGTTYEQYF
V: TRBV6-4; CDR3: CASSDGGSSYNEQFF
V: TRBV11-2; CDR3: CASSLGTGLRVTAEAFF
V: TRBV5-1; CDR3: CASSLAGGGGTDTQYF
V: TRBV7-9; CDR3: CASSLGRLNYGYTF
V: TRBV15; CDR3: CATSRERGAGEQYF
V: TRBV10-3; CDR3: CAIREPGQSSYNEQFF
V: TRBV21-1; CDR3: CASSPGAVTSGDSYEQYF
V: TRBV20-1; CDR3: CSATGIRNEQYF
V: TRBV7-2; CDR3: CASSPPGTGSSPLHF
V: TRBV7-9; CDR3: CASSPHRSSSTDTQYF
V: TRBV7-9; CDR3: CASKGQVYNEQFF
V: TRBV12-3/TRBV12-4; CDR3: CASSPLSGRWGDTQYF
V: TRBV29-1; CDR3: CSVVRDGVAAQYF
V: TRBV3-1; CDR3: CASSSLRGSEQYF
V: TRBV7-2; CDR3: CASSLTRLAGGGGETQYF
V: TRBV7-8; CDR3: CASSLQGGMRDTQYF
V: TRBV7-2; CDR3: CASRLGQGSTDTQYF
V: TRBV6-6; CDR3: CASSYVPYSGNTIYF
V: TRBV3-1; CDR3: CASSPRTSLGRGDEQYF
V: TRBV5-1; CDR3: CASSLVRGSSYEQYF
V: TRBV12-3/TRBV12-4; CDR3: CASSFQDPDTQYF
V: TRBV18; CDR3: CASSPPFGLSYNEQFF
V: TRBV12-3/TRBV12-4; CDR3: CASSLRRDRAYGYTF